A single sample is the source of the 23 T cell receptor beta chains below, sequenced in a study of a mutant IDH1 vaccine in newly diagnosed glioma. Sequenced by immunoSEQ multiplex PCR; TCRdb stores in-frame clones only, minus some. The table includes 23,000 or so clones, around 93% detected once. Time point denoted: baseline, week 1 (first vaccination visit). Treatment of the sample: pre-vaccination baseline after standard-of-care therapy. Sequences were derived from PBMCs, sampled from a glioma patient treated with radiotherapy, temozolomide or both. These receptors all stem from a man aged 35 to 55 with glioma.

Here the CDR3 DNA reads TGTGCCATCAGGGATCCTAGCGGGAGTAGGGGCAATGAGCAGTTCTTC. This gives the protein CAIRDPSGSRGNEQFF. V and J are TRBV10-3 and TRBJ2-1; TRBD2 matches at 10 bases. V lost 6 bases, J lost 6 bases, and 11 bases stayed unmatched. Germline-derived CDR1 and CDR2 are ENHRY and SYGVKD. CDR3 length equals 16 residues.

The chain has TRBV5-1 and TRBJ2-1, with 7 bases aligning to TRBD2. The germline CDR1 and CDR2 sequences are SGHRS and YFSETQ. V shed 2 bases, J shed 0 bases, and the junction held 2 bases outside the gene matches. The CDR3 extends over 15 amino acids. CDR3 bases: TGCGCCAGCAGCTTCGGCGGGAGCTCCTACAATGAGCAGTTCTTC. Amino acids: CASSFGGSSYNEQFF.

V is TRBV6-5 and J is TRBJ1-1, with a weak D call TRBD1 (5 bases). In germline, CDR1 is MNHEY, CDR2 SVGAGI. The CDR3 runs 14 residues. V was pared by 2 bases and J by 0 bases, with 7 bases between. CDR3 in DNA: TGTGCCAGCAGTTACGGCAGGGTGAACACTGAAGCTTTCTTT. Residues: CASSYGRVNTEAFF.

CDR3 region: CASSSVDSTQETQYF. CDR3 DNA: TGTGCCAGCAGTTCCGTAGACAGTACGCAAGAGACCCAGTACTTC. This chain links TRBV6-5 with TRBJ2-5; D is perhaps TRBD1 (5 bases). The V gene lost 4 bases and the J gene lost 2 bases, with 14 bases spanning the gap. The germline V gene has CDR1 MNHEY and CDR2 SVGAGI. The CDR3 is made up of 15 amino acids.

The chain uses TRBV5-4 and TRBJ2-1, with D perhaps matching TRBD2 (5 bases). The V end was cut by 2 bases, the J end by 6 bases, with 15 bases between. Germline V lookup: CDR1 SGHNT, CDR2 YYREEE (reference sequence). The CDR3 spans 15 residues. CDR3 region: CASSFAGSLPNEQFF. The DNA of the CDR3 is TGTGCCAGCAGCTTTGCTGGGAGTCTCCCCAATGAGCAGTTCTTC.

The chain combines TRBV15 with TRBJ2-1, with a weak D call TRBD1 (5 bases). The V gene's germline CDR1 is LNHNV and CDR2 YYDKDF (reference sequence). The CDR3 is made up of 15 amino acids. The V gene lost 1 base and the J gene lost 4 bases, with 11 bases spanning the gap. DNA of the CDR3: TGTGCCACCAGCAGAGGAAGACAGTCATACAATGAGCAGTTCTTC. Translating it yields CATSRGRQSYNEQFF.

This chain links TRBV6-6 with TRBJ1-3; D is ambiguous. Trimming stripped 0 bases from V and 0 bases from J, with 9 bases between. This CDR3 comprises 16 residues. The germline CDR1 and CDR2 sequences are MNHNY and SVGAGI (reference sequence). CDR3 amino acids: CASSYSIPASGNTIYF. CDR3 DNA: TGTGCCAGCAGTTACTCGATCCCAGCCTCTGGAAACACCATATATTTT.

The chain combines TRBV7-2 with TRBJ1-3, with D unclear. In germline, CDR1 is SGHTA, CDR2 FQGNSA. The CDR3 covers 16 residues. Trimming removed 1 base at V and 0 bases at J, with 10 bases between. As DNA, the CDR3 is TGTGCCAGCAGCTTAGGGACGGCGAGCTCTGGAAACACCATATATTTT. Translation gives CASSLGTASSGNTIYF.

J is TRBJ2-7 and V is TRBV5-6; no firm D call. CDR1 is SGHDT, CDR2 YYEEEE, per germline. Trimming pared 1 base from V and 2 bases from J, leaving 13 bases between. CDR3 length: 15 residues. CDR3 in DNA: TGTGCCAGCAGCTTGAGTCTAACGGATGCCTACGAGCAGTACTTC. This gives the protein CASSLSLTDAYEQYF.

V is TRBV19 and J is TRBJ2-7; 8 nucleotides match TRBD1. Germline assignment: CDR1 LNHDA and CDR2 SQIVND (reference sequence). The junction had 3 bases not matched to a gene; V was cut back by 4 bases and J by 4 bases. The CDR3 runs 13 residues. DNA of the CDR3: TGTGCCAGTAGTAGGGACAGGAATTACGAGCAGTACTTC. Amino acids: CASSRDRNYEQYF. The full variable domain, its missing parts supplied by reference TRBV19 and TRBJ2-7, is DGGITQSPKYLFRKEGQNVTLSCEQNLNHDAMYWYRQDPGQGLRLIYYSQIVNDFQKGDIAEGYSVSREKKESFPLTVTSAQKNPTAFYLCASSRDRNYEQYFGPGTRLTVT.

V and J are TRBV11-3 and TRBJ2-1; D perhaps matches TRBD1 (6 bases). Looked up from germline, CDR1 is SGHNT and CDR2 is YENEEA. There are 13 residues in the CDR3. Trimming stripped 5 bases from V and 9 bases from J, with 14 bases between. The CDR3 reads CASSQGRHSEQFF. In DNA, the CDR3 is TGTGCCAGCAGCCAGGGGCGGCACAGTGAGCAGTTCTTC.

The V call is TRBV5-1, the J call TRBJ1-6; 8 nucleotides align to TRBD1. Trimming at V came to 3 bases and at J to 8 bases, leaving 10 bases not matched to a gene. The CDR3 contains 16 residues. Germline-derived CDR1 and CDR2 are SGHRS and YFSETQ. CDR3 nucleotides: TGCGCCAGCAGCTACCGGACAGGGAGGGTGGATTCACCCCTCCACTTT. Its translation is CASSYRTGRVDSPLHF.

Of note for this clone: The junction differs from germline at one of its ends, possibly a read error. The chain carries TRBV5-1 and TRBJ2-7, with 10 bases matching TRBD1. Per germline, CDR1 SGHRS and CDR2 YFSETQ. This CDR3 is 15 amino acids long. The DNA of the CDR3 is TGCGTCAGCAGCTTGGGAGGGACAGGGGACCACGAGCAGTACTTC. Translated: CVSSLGGTGDHEQYF.

This clone was found a few times. This rearrangement joins TRBV6-5 to TRBJ2-7; D is ambiguous. The CDR3 has 13 amino acids. CDR1 MNHEY and CDR2 SVGAGI come from the germline V gene. The ends were cut back, 2 bases at V and 0 bases at J, with 5 bases in the middle. The DNA for the CDR3 is TGTGCCAGCAGTTACGACCTCTCCTACGAGCAGTACTTC. As protein: CASSYDLSYEQYF.

This chain joins TRBV5-1 and TRBJ2-7; D gene uncertain. The CDR3 length is 12 residues. Germline CDR1 is SGHRS and CDR2 is YFSETQ. V was cut by 0 bases and J by 6 bases, with 7 bases left in between. CDR3 region: CASSLAMGEQYF. CDR3 DNA: TGCGCCAGCAGCTTGGCCATGGGCGAGCAGTACTTC. Together with reference TRBV5-1 and TRBJ2-7, the CDR3 gives the full variable domain: KAGVTQTPRYLIKTRGQQVTLSCSPISGHRSVSWYQQTPGQGLQFLFEYFSETQRNKGNFPGRFSGRQFSNSRSEMNVSTLELGDSALYLCASSLAMGEQYFGPGTRLTVT.

The chain links TRBV9 to TRBJ2-3; D gene uncertain. Per germline, CDR1 SGDLS and CDR2 YYNGEE. Trimming stripped 0 bases from V and 2 bases from J, with 22 bases between. The CDR3 is 19 amino acids. The CDR3 protein is CASSVVNTLLPGATDTQYF. Written as DNA, the CDR3 is TGTGCCAGCAGCGTAGTGAATACTTTACTACCGGGCGCCACAGATACGCAGTATTTT.

V usage is TRBV7-2 and J usage is TRBJ1-6, with D possibly TRBD1 on 5 matching bases. V was cut by 2 bases and J by 7 bases, with 12 bases left in between. Germline assignment: CDR1 SGHTA and CDR2 FQGNSA. CDR3 length: 15 residues. CDR3 bases: TGTGCCAGCAGCTTACAGGGACTCAACAATTCACCCCTCCACTTT. Its protein is CASSLQGLNNSPLHF.

This sequence joins TRBV11-2 and TRBJ2-2; 13 positions agree with TRBD2. Per germline, CDR1 SGHAT and CDR2 FQNNGV. Unmatched junction bases numbered 6, after V lost 3 bases and J lost 8 bases. The CDR3 is made up of 16 amino acids. This chain's CDR3 is CASSFQKGLAGGELFF. The CDR3 nucleotides read TGTGCCAGCAGCTTTCAGAAGGGACTAGCGGGAGGGGAGCTGTTTTTT.

V and J are TRBV19 and TRBJ2-3; 9 bases map to TRBD2. CDR3 length: 15 amino acids. Germline CDR1 LNHDA, CDR2 SQIVND (reference sequence). V shed 5 bases, J shed 1 base, and the junction held 4 bases outside the gene matches. CDR3 sequence (DNA): TGTGCCAGTAGTCCTTGGACTAGCGGCACAGATACGCAGTATTTT. Translated, it gives CASSPWTSGTDTQYF.

The rearrangement links TRBV27 to TRBJ1-6; D is unclear. Trimming took off 6 bases at V and 5 bases at J, with 11 bases between the two ends. The CDR3 contains 14 residues. CDR1 is MNHEY and CDR2 is SMNVEV in the germline V gene (reference sequence). CDR3 in DNA: TGTGCCAGCAGGGGAGTCCTTAATAATTCACCCCTCCACTTT. Translating gives CASRGVLNNSPLHF.

The chain employs TRBV5-8 and TRBJ2-7; TRBD2 matches 9 bases. CDR3 length equals 14 residues. V shed 3 bases and J 4 bases; nucleotides not matched to a gene: 5. Looked up from germline, CDR1 is SGHTS and CDR2 is YDEGEE. CDR3 amino acids: CASSYGGRVYEQYF. DNA for the CDR3: TGTGCCAGCAGCTACGGCGGGAGGGTGTACGAGCAGTACTTC.

This chain joins TRBV18 and TRBJ2-1; D gene uncertain. From germline, CDR1 is KGHSH and CDR2 LQKENI. V was pared by 0 bases and J by 2 bases, with 14 bases between. This CDR3 comprises 17 residues. The CDR3 DNA is TGTGCCAGCTCACCACCGGTCAGCCAGTATACCTACAATGAGCAGTTCTTC. Protein product: CASSPPVSQYTYNEQFF.

The chain uses TRBV27 and TRBJ2-5; 8 bases map to TRBD2. This CDR3 spans 13 amino acids. Germline V lookup: CDR1 MNHEY, CDR2 SMNVEV (reference sequence). The junction had 3 bases not matched to a gene; V was cut back by 4 bases and J by 5 bases. CDR3 residues: CASSSVAGETQYF. The DNA for the CDR3 is TGTGCCAGCAGTTCCGTAGCGGGGGAGACCCAGTACTTC.